A selection of T cell receptor beta chains follows, all from one sample in a study of shared clonotypes between healthy human individuals. Produced via immunoSEQ multiplex PCR; TCRdb's table is partial and in-frame only. The sample lists approximately 710,000 clones, 90% occurring once. Sequencing was carried out using memory CD8+ T cells from PBMCs. Receptors were obtained from a man younger than 35 in good health. Some clones in this sample may be carry-over from other donors' samples. Both conserved end residues are part of each CDR3. D genes are given only for firm matches. Expanded clones are given a class, and other clones once, few, many or no size at all.

V	size	J	length	D	DNA	CDR3
TRBV7-9	NA	TRBJ1-1	12	NA	TGTGCCAGCAGCTTAGGTCCCACTGAAGCTTTCTTT	CASSLGPTEAFF
TRBV7-9	many	TRBJ2-5	15	NA	TGTGCCAGCAGCCGGCGGGTAGGGTCACAAGAGACCCAGTACTTC	CASSRRVGSQETQYF
TRBV4-1	NA	TRBJ2-7	15	TRBD1	TGCGCCAGCAGCCCGGACAGGGTTGCCTCCTACGAGCAGTACTTC	CASSPDRVASYEQYF
TRBV30	NA	TRBJ2-6	16	NA	TGTGCCTGGAGTAATACTAGGATCTCTGGGGCCAACGTCCTGACTTTC	CAWSNTRISGANVLTF
TRBV21-1	NA	TRBJ1-1	15	NA	TGTGCCAGCAGCAAAGTTGGGGGACGGGAAACTGAAGCTTTCTTT	CASSKVGGRETEAFF
TRBV4-1	NA	TRBJ1-3	14	NA	TGCGCCAGCAGCCCCCGGGGCCGCGGAAACACCATATATTTT	CASSPRGRGNTIYF
TRBV19	NA	TRBJ1-5	13	TRBD1	TGTGCCAGTAGCGACAGGGCAGGTCAGCCCCAGCATTTT	CASSDRAGQPQHF
TRBV28	NA	TRBJ2-3	13	NA	TGTGCCAGCAGCGCCCGAAGTGAAGATACGCAGTATTTT	CASSARSEDTQYF
TRBV7-9	NA	TRBJ2-7	11	NA	TGTGCCAGCAGCTTCGGGGGCAAACAGTACTTC	CASSFGGKQYF
TRBV10-2	NA	TRBJ2-1	11	NA	TGCGCCAGCAGTATGGACTCGGCTTTGGTCTTC	CASSMDSALVF
TRBV28	NA	TRBJ2-7	14	NA	TGTGCCAGCAGTTTAGCCGGGACACTTTACGAGCAGTACTTC	CASSLAGTLYEQYF
TRBV11-2	NA	TRBJ2-7	15	TRBD1	TGTGCCAGCAGCATCCAGGGACAGGGTATCTACGAGCAGTACTTC	CASSIQGQGIYEQYF